The following is a T cell receptor (beta chain) sequence with its context. This entry is derived from a study of cytomegalovirus exposure and HLA in healthy donors. The repertoire was sequenced with immunoSEQ multiplex PCR; TCRdb's copy has only in-frame clones and lacks some. The sample has 200,000 to 250,000 clones; about nine tenths are singletons. The length of the CDR3 is 15 residues. Germline lookup yields CDR1 MGHDK and CDR2 SYGVNS. Trimming took off 5 bases at V and 0 bases at J, with 14 bases between the two ends. Sequenced material: PBMCs. The V call is TRBV25-1, the J call TRBJ2-7, with D perhaps matching TRBD2 (5 bases). The clonotype was recovered from a woman aged 18-35 years in good health and CMV-seropositive. The CDR3 nucleotides read TGTGCCAGCAGTCCCCTGGACTCCTACTCCTACGAGCAGTACTTC. As protein: CASSPLDSYSYEQYF.